The subject of this entry is one T cell receptor beta chain. Its specificity is unknown. Profiled with immunoSEQ multiplex PCR; TCRdb holds only in-frame clones, not every one. Of hundreds of thousands of clones in the sample, 75% to 85% were seen once. This entry comes from a study of shared clonotypes between healthy human individuals. Study findings and constraints: Sequencing depth was expected to influence donor clonotype sharing.

CDR1 and CDR2 from the germline V gene are LNHDA and SQIVND (reference sequence). There are 15 residues in the CDR3. V trimming: 4 bases; J trimming: 2 bases; junction bases outside the gene matches: 8. The receptor comes from a woman between 40 and 50 years old in good health. Some clones in this sample may be carry-over from other donors' samples. This chain connects TRBV19 to TRBJ2-7, with TRBD2 matching over 7 bases. The specimen sequenced was PBMCs. CDR3 residues: CASSTRDYQTYEQYF. CDR3 sequence (DNA): TGTGCCAGTAGTACCCGGGACTACCAAACCTACGAGCAGTACTTC.